Listed below are T cell receptor beta chains from one sample, sequenced in a study of beta chain features in type 1 diabetes. TCRdb's table, derived via immunoSEQ multiplex PCR, lists solely in-frame clones and lacks some. The data contain 680,000 or so clones, roughly 13% of them singletons. The sequenced sample consisted of naive CD4+ T cells from blood. These receptors were obtained from a man aged 18 to 29 with type 1 diabetes. Each CDR3 is given with its conserved first and last residue. The D gene is left open where the match is weak. For some rows the clone size is stated as once, few or many, or as a class when expanded; others skip it.

J | D | V | size | DNA | CDR3
TRBJ1-1 | - | TRBV6-6 | - | TGTGCCAGCAGTTCATCGGGACAATCCACTGAAGCTTTCTTT | CASSSSGQSTEAFF
TRBJ2-5 | TRBD2 | TRBV10-3 | few | TGTGCCATCAGTGAGGGGCTAGCGGGGGCTGGAGAGACCCAGTACTTC | CAISEGLAGAGETQYF
TRBJ2-1 | TRBD2 | TRBV19 | - | TGTGCCAGTAGGGAAGGACTAGCGGACTCCTACAATGAGCAGTTCTTC | CASREGLADSYNEQFF
TRBJ2-5 | TRBD2 | TRBV4-1 | few | TGCGCCAGCAGCCAAGAGGCTAGCGGGGGAACCCAGTACTTC | CASSQEASGGTQYF
TRBJ2-5 | - | TRBV18 | few | TGTGCCAGCTCAGTGTCGGGACAAGAGACCCAGTACTTC | CASSVSGQETQYF
TRBJ2-7 | - | TRBV6-1 | - | TGTGCCAGCAGTGAAGGGGCCCAGGCGATCAACGAGCAGTACTTC | CASSEGAQAINEQYF
TRBJ2-2 | - | TRBV28 | - | TGTGCCAGCAGTTTTAGGGGAACCCCCGGGGAGCTGTTTTTT | CASSFRGTPGELFF
TRBJ1-5 | - | TRBV7-9 | - | TGTGCCAGCAGCTTAGCGTTGGCGGGACACGGAAGCAATCAGCCCCAGCATTTT | CASSLALAGHGSNQPQHF
TRBJ1-1 | TRBD1 | TRBV7-9 | - | TGTGCCAGCAGCGAAGGACAGGGAAGGGCTGAAGCTTTCTTT | CASSEGQGRAEAFF
TRBJ2-7 | TRBD1 | TRBV7-6 | - | TGTGCCAGCAGCCTCACAGGGGGCTTGAATTCCTACGAGCAGTACTTC | CASSLTGGLNSYEQYF
TRBJ1-4 | TRBD1 | TRBV4-1 | - | TGCGCCAGCAGCCGGAACAGGGGCGCTAATGAAAAACTGTTTTTT | CASSRNRGANEKLFF
TRBJ2-5 | - | TRBV5-4 | - | TGTGCCAGCAGCTTGAGAGGCCAAGAGACCCAGTACTTC | CASSLRGQETQYF
TRBJ1-1 | - | TRBV28 | - | TGTGCCAGCAGTTTGCCCGAACTGAACACTGAAGCTTTCTTT | CASSLPELNTEAFF